The table lists the clone carrying this T cell receptor (beta chain) with a count of one. Its antigen is as yet unknown. This sample was taken from a study of cytomegalovirus exposure and HLA in healthy donors. Notes on the study in general: In vitro work confirmed that a few CMV-associated chains recognize CMV antigens. Most subjects' HLA-A and HLA-B alleles were reportedly predicted from TCR beta sequences. Immune exposure information available was restricted to CMV serostatus.

13 Jbeta primers and 60 Vbeta primers were used for the PCR. This table comes from immunoSEQ multiplex PCR, and its TCRdb copy is limited to in-frame clones, with some not included. The table records over 100,000 clones, 75% to 85% of them present only once. This clonotype originated in a woman aged 18-29 years in good health and CMV-seropositive. The sequenced sample consisted of PBMCs.

DNA for the CDR3: TGTGCCAGCAGTCGGGATGGGTACAATGAGCAGTTCTTC. Amino acid sequence: CASSRDGYNEQFF. The chain joins TRBV2 to TRBJ2-1; possible D gene TRBD2, 5 bases. The CDR3 runs to 13 residues. Germline V gives CDR1 SNHLY, CDR2 FYNNEI. Trimming shortened V by 5 bases and J by 4 bases, and 9 bases separated the two germline ends. The full variable domain, with the rest looked up from reference TRBV2 and TRBJ2-1, is EPEVTQTPSHQVTQMGQEVILRCVPISNHLYFYWYRQILGQKVEFLVSFYNNEISEKSEIFDDQFSVERPDGSNFTLKIRSTKLEDSAMYFCASSRDGYNEQFFGPGTRLTVL.